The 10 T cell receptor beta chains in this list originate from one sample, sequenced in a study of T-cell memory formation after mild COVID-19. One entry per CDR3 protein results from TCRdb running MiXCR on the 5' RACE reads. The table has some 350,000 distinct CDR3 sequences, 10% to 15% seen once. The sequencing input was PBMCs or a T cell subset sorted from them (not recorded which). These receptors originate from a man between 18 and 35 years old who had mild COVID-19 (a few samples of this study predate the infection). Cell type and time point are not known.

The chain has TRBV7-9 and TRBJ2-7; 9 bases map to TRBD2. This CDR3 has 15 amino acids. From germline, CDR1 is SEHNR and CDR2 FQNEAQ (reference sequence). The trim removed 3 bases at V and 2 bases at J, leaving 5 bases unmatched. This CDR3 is CASSFGAGGTYEQYF. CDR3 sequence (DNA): TGTGCCAGCAGCTTCGGAGCGGGGGGTACCTACGAGCAGTACTTC.

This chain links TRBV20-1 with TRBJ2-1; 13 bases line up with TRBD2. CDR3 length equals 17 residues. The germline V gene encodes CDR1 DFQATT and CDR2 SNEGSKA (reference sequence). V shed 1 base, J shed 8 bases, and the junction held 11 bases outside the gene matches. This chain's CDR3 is CSARGGLAGARRDEQFF. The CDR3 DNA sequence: TGCAGTGCTAGAGGCGGACTAGCGGGGGCCCGAAGGGATGAGCAGTTCTTC.

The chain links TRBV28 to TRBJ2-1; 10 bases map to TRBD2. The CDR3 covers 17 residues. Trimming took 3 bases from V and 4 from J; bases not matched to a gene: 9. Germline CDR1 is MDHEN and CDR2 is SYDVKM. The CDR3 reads CASSFYASGGLYNEQFF. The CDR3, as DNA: TGTGCCAGCAGTTTTTACGCTAGCGGGGGCCTATACAATGAGCAGTTCTTC.

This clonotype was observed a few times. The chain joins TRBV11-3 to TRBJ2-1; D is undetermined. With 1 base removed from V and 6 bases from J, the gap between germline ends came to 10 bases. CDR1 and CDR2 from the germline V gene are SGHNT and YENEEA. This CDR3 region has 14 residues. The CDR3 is CASSLVGYSNEQFF. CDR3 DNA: TGTGCCAGCAGCTTAGTTGGCTATTCCAATGAGCAGTTCTTC.

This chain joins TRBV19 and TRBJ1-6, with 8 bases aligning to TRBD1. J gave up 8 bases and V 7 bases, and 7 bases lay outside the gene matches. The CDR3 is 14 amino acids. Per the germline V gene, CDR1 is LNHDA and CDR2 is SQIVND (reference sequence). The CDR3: CASKDGQGYSPLHF. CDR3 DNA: TGTGCCAGTAAGGACGGACAGGGATATTCACCCCTCCACTTT.

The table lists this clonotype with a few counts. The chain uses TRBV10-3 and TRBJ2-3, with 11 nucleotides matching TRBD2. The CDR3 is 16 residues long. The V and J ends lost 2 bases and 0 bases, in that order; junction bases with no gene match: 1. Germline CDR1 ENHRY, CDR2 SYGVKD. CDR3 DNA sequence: TGTGCCATCAGTGAGGGGACTAGCGGCAGCACAGATACGCAGTATTTT. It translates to CAISEGTSGSTDTQYF.

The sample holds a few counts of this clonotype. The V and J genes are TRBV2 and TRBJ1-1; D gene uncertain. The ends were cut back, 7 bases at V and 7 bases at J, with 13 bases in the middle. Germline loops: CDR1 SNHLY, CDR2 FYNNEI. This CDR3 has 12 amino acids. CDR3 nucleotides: TGTGCCAGCAAGTCCAGAACGAGTGAAGCTTTCTTT. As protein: CASKSRTSEAFF.

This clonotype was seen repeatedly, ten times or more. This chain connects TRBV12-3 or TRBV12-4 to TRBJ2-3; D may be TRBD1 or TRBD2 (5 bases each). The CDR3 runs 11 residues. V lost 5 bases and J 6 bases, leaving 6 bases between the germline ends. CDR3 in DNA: TGTGCCAGCAGTCGGGGCGATACGCAGTATTTT. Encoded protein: CASSRGDTQYF.

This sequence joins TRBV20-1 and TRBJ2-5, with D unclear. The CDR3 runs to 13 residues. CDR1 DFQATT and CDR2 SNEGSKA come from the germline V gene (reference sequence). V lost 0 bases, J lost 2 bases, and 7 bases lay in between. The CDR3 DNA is TGCAGTGCTAGAGATTCACGGCAAGAGACCCAGTACTTC. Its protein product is CSARDSRQETQYF.

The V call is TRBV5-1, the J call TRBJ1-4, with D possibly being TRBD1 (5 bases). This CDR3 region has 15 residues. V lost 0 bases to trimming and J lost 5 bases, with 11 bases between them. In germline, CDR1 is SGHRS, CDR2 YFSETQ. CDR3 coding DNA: TGCGCCAGCAGCTTGGGTACAGGACTAAATGAAAAACTGTTTTTT. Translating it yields CASSLGTGLNEKLFF.